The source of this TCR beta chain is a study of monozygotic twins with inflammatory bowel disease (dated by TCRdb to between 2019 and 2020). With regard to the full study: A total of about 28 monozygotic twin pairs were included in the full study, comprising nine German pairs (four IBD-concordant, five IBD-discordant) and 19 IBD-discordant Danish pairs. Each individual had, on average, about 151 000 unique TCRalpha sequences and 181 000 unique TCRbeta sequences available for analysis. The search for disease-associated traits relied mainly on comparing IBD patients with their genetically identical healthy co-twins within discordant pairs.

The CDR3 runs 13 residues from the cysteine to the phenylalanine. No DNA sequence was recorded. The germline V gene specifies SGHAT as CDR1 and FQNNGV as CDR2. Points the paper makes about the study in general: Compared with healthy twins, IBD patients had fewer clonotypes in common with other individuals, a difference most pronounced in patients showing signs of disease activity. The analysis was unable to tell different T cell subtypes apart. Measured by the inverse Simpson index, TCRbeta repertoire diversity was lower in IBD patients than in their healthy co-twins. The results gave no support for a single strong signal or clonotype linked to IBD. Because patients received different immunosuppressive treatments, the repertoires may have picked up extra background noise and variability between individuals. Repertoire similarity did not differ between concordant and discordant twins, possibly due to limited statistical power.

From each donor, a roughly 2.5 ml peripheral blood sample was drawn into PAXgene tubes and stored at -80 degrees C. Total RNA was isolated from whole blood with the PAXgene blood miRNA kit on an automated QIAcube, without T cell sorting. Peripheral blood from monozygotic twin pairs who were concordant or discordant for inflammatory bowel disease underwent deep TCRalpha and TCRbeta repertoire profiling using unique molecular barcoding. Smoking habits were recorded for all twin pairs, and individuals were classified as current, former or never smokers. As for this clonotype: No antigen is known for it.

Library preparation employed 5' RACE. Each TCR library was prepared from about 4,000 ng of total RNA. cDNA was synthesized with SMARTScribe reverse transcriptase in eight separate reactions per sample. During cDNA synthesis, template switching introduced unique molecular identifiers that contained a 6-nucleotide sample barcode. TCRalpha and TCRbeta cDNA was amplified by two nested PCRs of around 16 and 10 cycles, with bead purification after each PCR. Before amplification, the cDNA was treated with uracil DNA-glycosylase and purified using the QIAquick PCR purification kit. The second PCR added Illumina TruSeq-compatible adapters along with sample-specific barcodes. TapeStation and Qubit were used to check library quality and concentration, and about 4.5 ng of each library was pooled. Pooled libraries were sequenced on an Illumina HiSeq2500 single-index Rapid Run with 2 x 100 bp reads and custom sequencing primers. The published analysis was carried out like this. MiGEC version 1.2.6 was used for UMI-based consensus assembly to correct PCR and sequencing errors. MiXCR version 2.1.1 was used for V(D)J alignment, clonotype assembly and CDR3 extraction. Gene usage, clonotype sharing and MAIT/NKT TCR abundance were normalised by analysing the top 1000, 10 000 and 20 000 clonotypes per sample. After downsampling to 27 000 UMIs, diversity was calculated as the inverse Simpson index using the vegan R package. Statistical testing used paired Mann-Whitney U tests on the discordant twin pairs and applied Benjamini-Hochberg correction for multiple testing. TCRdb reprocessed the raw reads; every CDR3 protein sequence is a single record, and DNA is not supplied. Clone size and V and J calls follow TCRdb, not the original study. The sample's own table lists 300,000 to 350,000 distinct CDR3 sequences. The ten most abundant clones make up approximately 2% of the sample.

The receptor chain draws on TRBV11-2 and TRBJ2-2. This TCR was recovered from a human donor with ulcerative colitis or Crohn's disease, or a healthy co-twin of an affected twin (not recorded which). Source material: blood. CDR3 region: CASSLANPGELFF. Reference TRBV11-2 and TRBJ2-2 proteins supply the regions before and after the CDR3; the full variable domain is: EAGVAQSPRYKIIEKRQSVAFWCNPISGHATLYWYQQILGQGPKLLIQFQNNGVVDDSQLPKDRFSAERLKGVDSTLKIQPAKLEDSAVYLCASSLANPGELFFGEGSRLTVL.